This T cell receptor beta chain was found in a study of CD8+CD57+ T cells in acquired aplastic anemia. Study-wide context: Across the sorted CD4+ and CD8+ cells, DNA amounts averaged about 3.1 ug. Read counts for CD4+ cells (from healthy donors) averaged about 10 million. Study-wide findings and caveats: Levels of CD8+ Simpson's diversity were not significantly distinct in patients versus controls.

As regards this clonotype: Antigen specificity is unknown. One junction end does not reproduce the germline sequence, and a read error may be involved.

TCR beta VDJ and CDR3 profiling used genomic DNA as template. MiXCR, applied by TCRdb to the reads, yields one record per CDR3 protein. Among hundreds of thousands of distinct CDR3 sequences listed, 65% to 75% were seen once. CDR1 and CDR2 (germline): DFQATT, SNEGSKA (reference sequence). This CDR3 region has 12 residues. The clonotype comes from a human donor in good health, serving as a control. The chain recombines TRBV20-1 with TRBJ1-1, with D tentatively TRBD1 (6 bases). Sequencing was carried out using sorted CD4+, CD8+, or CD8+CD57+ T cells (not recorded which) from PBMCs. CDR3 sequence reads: CSGRGRDTEAFF. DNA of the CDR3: TGCAGTGGCCGAGGTCGGGACACAGAAGCTTTCTTT.